What follows are 17 T cell receptor beta chains derived from one specimen sequenced in a study of blood T cells in healthy people across ages. PCR was performed a second time for 7 to 11 cycles using a sample-barcoded 5' primer and a J-beta primer mix. TCRdb fed the 5' RACE reads into MiXCR, producing one record per CDR3 protein. The sample lists about 1,400,000 distinct CDR3 sequences, 42% seen once, with approximately 7.9% in the top ten. Sequencing was carried out using blood. These receptors all stem from a woman aged 18-35 years in good health.

The rearrangement uses TRBV6-5 and TRBJ1-3; D gene unclear. CDR1 and CDR2 from the germline V gene are MNHEY and SVGAGI. The CDR3 has 14 amino acids. Trimming shortened V by 6 bases and J by 2 bases, and 11 bases separated the two germline ends. The CDR3 region is CASRDHSPGNTIYF. Written as DNA, the CDR3 is TGTGCCAGCAGAGACCACAGTCCTGGAAACACCATATATTTT.

This rearrangement joins TRBV6-4 to TRBJ2-1; 13 bases line up with TRBD2. Germline assignment: CDR1 MRHNA and CDR2 SNTAGT. The CDR3 totals 14 residues. The V gene end was trimmed by 6 bases and the J gene end by 11 bases; junction bases not matched to a gene: 7. The CDR3 nucleotides read TGTGCCAGCAGCCCCGGGACTAGCGGGGATAAGCAGTTCTTC. The encoded protein is CASSPGTSGDKQFF.

This clonotype was counted once. This chain uses TRBV20-1 with TRBJ1-5; 9 bases align to TRBD1. The CDR3 has 14 amino acids. The germline CDR1 and CDR2 sequences are DFQATT and SNEGSKA (reference sequence). Trimming at V came to 6 bases and at J to 6 bases, leaving 9 bases not matched to a gene. CDR3 in DNA: TGCAGTGCCCCGACAGGGGGAGCGGGTCAGCCCCAGCATTTT. It specifies CSAPTGGAGQPQHF.

This clonotype was seen once. The rearrangement links TRBV27 to TRBJ2-6; 10 nucleotides line up with TRBD1. The CDR3 covers 18 residues. Looked up from germline, CDR1 is MNHEY and CDR2 is SMNVEV (reference sequence). The V gene end was trimmed by 5 bases and the J gene end by 0 bases; junction bases not matched to a gene: 7. Here the CDR3 reads CASSPDRGISSGANVLTF. The CDR3 DNA follows: TGTGCCAGCAGTCCGGACAGGGGGATTTCCTCTGGGGCCAACGTCCTGACTTTC.

The chain is built from TRBV12-3 or TRBV12-4 and TRBJ2-1; TRBD2 aligns across 12 bases. This CDR3 contains 16 residues. Germline trimming cut 5 bases from V and 6 bases from J; bases unmatched to any gene: 8. The chain's CDR3 is CASSPFGLAGTNEQFF. As DNA, the CDR3 is TGTGCCAGCAGTCCTTTTGGACTAGCGGGGACCAATGAGCAGTTCTTC.

This chain joins TRBV7-7 and TRBJ2-2, with 7 bases fitting TRBD1. Germline CDR1 is SSHAT and CDR2 is FNYEAQ (reference sequence). The CDR3 is made up of 15 amino acids. V shed 5 bases, J shed 4 bases, and the junction held 7 bases outside the gene matches. Here the CDR3 reads CASSGDRLATGELFF. CDR3 sequence (DNA): TGTGCCAGCAGCGGGGACAGACTCGCCACCGGGGAGCTGTTTTTT.

About this clonotype: The junction departs from germline at one end; a sequencing error may be responsible. The gene calls are TRBV2 and TRBJ2-3; 10 bases are shared with TRBD2. The CDR3 extends over 13 amino acids. CDR1 and CDR2 from the germline V gene are SNHLY and FYNNEI. CDR3 nucleotides: TGTACCAGCAAGCTAGCGGGAGCAGATACGCAGTATTTT. Protein product: CTSKLAGADTQYF.

The genes are TRBV5-1 and TRBJ2-3; 8 bases fit TRBD2. This CDR3 has 16 residues. V shed 5 bases and J 5 bases; nucleotides not matched to a gene: 13. Per the germline V gene, CDR1 is SGHRS and CDR2 is YFSETQ. As DNA, the CDR3 is TGCGCCAGCAGTTCGTCTCCGGGGGGGCCTCAAGATACGCAGTATTTT. Its translation: CASSSSPGGPQDTQYF. Together with reference TRBV5-1 and TRBJ2-3, the CDR3 gives the full variable domain: KAGVTQTPRYLIKTRGQQVTLSCSPISGHRSVSWYQQTPGQGLQFLFEYFSETQRNKGNFPGRFSGRQFSNSRSEMNVSTLELGDSALYLCASSSSPGGPQDTQYFGPGTRLTVL.

This chain joins TRBV5-1 and TRBJ2-7, with 9 bases matching TRBD1. Trimming removed 7 bases from V and 7 bases from J; junction bases left unmatched: 12. The CDR3 is 14 residues long. Germline-derived CDR1 and CDR2 are SGHRS and YFSETQ. Here the CDR3 DNA reads TGCGCCAGCCAACTAGGACAGGGGATTAGGGAGCAGTACTTC. Residues: CASQLGQGIREQYF.

Only a few counts were recorded for this clonotype. The V gene is TRBV10-3, the J gene TRBJ1-2, with unresolved D. The ends were cut back, 2 bases at V and 4 bases at J, with 14 bases in the middle. This CDR3 has 15 amino acids. Germline V gives CDR1 ENHRY, CDR2 SYGVKD. Here the CDR3 DNA reads TGTGCCATCAGTGAGCCGGGGATTCTTTCCTATGGCTACACCTTC. Protein sequence: CAISEPGILSYGYTF.

This clonotype has only a few counts. V usage is TRBV12-3 or TRBV12-4 and J usage is TRBJ1-1; 8 nucleotides match TRBD1. There are 14 residues in the CDR3. The junction had 10 bases not matched to a gene; V was cut back by 6 bases and J by 7 bases. The CDR3 coding sequence is TGTGCCAGCAGCCCGACAGGGGCGTTTAGTGAAGCTTTCTTT. Translated: CASSPTGAFSEAFF.

This clonotype has just a few counts. The genes are TRBV12-3 or TRBV12-4 and TRBJ2-1, with D perhaps matching TRBD2 (5 bases). Trimming took 3 bases from V and 12 from J, leaving 15 bases between them. CDR3 length equals 13 residues. CDR3 sequence: CASSLTPDAGQFF. The CDR3 DNA reads as TGTGCCAGCAGTTTGACCCCGGACGCGGGGCAGTTCTTC.

This clonotype was observed a few times. This chain connects TRBV20-1 to TRBJ2-7; TRBD2 aligns across 7 bases. CDR3 length: 14 residues. After removal of 6 bases from V and 2 bases from J, the junction contained 10 bases not matched to a gene. Germline V lookup: CDR1 DFQATT, CDR2 SNEGSKA (reference sequence). As DNA, the CDR3 is TGCAGTGCCCCCCTCCGGGGGGAAACCTACGAGCAGTACTTC. Protein product: CSAPLRGETYEQYF.

This chain links TRBV14 with TRBJ1-2; D is uncertain. Germline CDR1 and CDR2: SGHDN and FVKESK. This CDR3 spans 13 amino acids. Trimming shortened V by 1 base and J by 5 bases, and 8 bases separated the two germline ends. The CDR3 DNA reads TGTGCCAGCAGCCAAGTTGGAGTTTATGGCTACACCTTC. Amino acids: CASSQVGVYGYTF. Variable domain in full (rest from reference TRBV14 and TRBJ1-2): EAGVTQFPSHSVIEKGQTVTLRCDPISGHDNLYWYRRVMGKEIKFLLHFVKESKQDESGMPNNRFLAERTGGTYSTLKVQPAELEDSGVYFCASSQVGVYGYTFGSGTRLTVV.

The V call is TRBV3-1, the J call TRBJ2-1; TRBD2 is a possible D gene (5 bases). CDR3 length equals 15 residues. Germline CDR1 reads LGHDT; CDR2 reads YNNKEL (reference sequence). V was cut by 3 bases and J by 6 bases, with 15 bases left in between. Written as DNA, the CDR3 is TGTGCCAGCAGCCACAGCGGCGCCAAGAGCAATGAGCAGTTCTTC. Its translation is CASSHSGAKSNEQFF.

V gene TRBV3-1 combines with J gene TRBJ2-5; either TRBD1 or TRBD2 may fit D (5 bases each). The CDR3 loop spans 13 amino acids. The V gene's germline CDR1 is LGHDT and CDR2 YNNKEL (reference sequence). The V end lost 4 bases, the J end lost 11 bases, and 17 bases lay between the germline ends. The CDR3: CASSRGRFREQYF. In DNA form, the CDR3 reads TGTGCCAGCAGCCGGGGACGGTTTAGAGAGCAGTACTTC.

This clonotype was observed a handful of times. The V call is TRBV10-3, the J call TRBJ2-3; 12 positions agree with TRBD2. The CDR3 has 20 residues. Germline-derived CDR1 and CDR2 are ENHRY and SYGVKD. The junction had 13 bases not matched to a gene; V was cut back by 0 bases and J by 3 bases. The DNA of the CDR3 is TGTGCCATCAGTGAGTCGGGTCTAGCGGGGGGGCGGCCTTTGACAGATACGCAGTATTTT. It encodes CAISESGLAGGRPLTDTQYF.